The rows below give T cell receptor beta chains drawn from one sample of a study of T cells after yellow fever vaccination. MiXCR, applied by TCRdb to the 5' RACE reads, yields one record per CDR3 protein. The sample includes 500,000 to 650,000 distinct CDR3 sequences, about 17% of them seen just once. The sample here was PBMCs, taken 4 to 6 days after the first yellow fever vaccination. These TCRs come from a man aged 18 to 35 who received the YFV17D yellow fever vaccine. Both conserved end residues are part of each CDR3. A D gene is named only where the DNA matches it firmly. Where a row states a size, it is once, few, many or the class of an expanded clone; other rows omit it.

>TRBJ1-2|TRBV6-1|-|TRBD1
CASSSPGQGNYGYTF
TGTGCCAGCTCCTCTCCGGGACAGGGAAACTATGGCTACACCTTC
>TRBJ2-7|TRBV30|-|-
CAWSSRAYEQYF
TGTGCCTGGAGTTCCAGGGCCTACGAGCAGTACTTC
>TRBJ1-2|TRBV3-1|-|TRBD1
CASSQWDRESGYTF
TGTGCCAGCAGCCAATGGGACAGGGAATCTGGCTACACCTTC
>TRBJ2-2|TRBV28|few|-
CASTPYESGELFF
TGTGCCAGCACCCCGTACGAAAGCGGGGAGCTGTTTTTT
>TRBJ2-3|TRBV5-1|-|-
CASSSGGPITDTQYF
TGCGCCAGCAGCTCCGGGGGCCCCATCACAGATACGCAGTATTTT
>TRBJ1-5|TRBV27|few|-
CASSLSGQFNQPQHF
TGTGCCAGCAGTTTATCGGGGCAGTTCAATCAGCCCCAGCATTTT
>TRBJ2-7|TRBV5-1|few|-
CASSEGTRPYEQYF
TGCGCCAGCAGCGAGGGGACAAGGCCCTACGAGCAGTACTTC
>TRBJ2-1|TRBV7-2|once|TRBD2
CASSARTSGGRLEQFF
TGTGCCAGCAGCGCCCGGACTAGCGGGGGCCGCCTAGAGCAGTTCTTC
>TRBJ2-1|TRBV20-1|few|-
CSAHPGAGDEQFF
TGCAGTGCCCACCCGGGGGCGGGGGATGAGCAGTTCTTC
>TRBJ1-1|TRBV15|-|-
CATSRDSAGSFF
TGTGCCACCAGCAGAGATTCGGCAGGATCTTTCTTT
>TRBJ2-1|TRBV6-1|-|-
CASSERGTRGYNEQFF
TGTGCCAGCAGTGAACGGGGAACCAGGGGCTACAATGAGCAGTTCTTC
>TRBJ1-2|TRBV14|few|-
CASSQVLLGQASF
TGTGCCAGCAGCCAAGTACTTCTGGGACAAGCATCCTTC
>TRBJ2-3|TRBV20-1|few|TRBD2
CSAGRQRGGDTQYF
TGCAGCGCCGGAAGGCAGCGGGGGGGAGATACGCAGTATTTT
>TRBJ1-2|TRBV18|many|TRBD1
CASSGDSYGYTF
TGTGCCAGCTCAGGGGACAGCTATGGCTACACCTTC
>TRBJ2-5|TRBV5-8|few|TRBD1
CASSRTIGGLQETQYF
TGTGCCAGCAGCCGGACGATAGGGGGCCTTCAAGAGACCCAGTACTTC